This TCR beta chain stems from a study of blood T cell repertoires in COVID-19 (dated by TCRdb to 2019 to 2021). The study in broad terms: Collaborator samples came from the United States, Italy and Spain and covered acute and convalescent phases of COVID-19. The material from the prospective study consisted of cDNA or gDNA derived from T cells, B-cell-depleted T cells, or PBMCs. The dataset comprised deeply sampled blood TCRbeta repertoires from subjects exposed to, actively infected with, or recovered from COVID-19. A freely available public database, intended as a resource for researchers studying the immune response to SARS-CoV-2, is where the repertoires were released. Samples came from the ongoing ImmuneRACE study (first 160 participants) plus 1,254 subjects from 6 global collaborators. Nearly every sample came with metadata listing a de-identified subject ID, COVID-19 status, age in years and sex. HLA class I and class II types, where available, came from metadata supplied by the sample provider rather than from assay-based typing. The paper's findings and limits, for the study overall: The amount of clinical and demographic metadata varied by source and participant and was provided uncurated.

Its CDR3 holds 13 amino acids, cysteine through phenylalanine. Only CDR3 DNA is held: 39 bases, read in frame from base 1. Relative to germline, V is 7 bases shorter and J is 5 bases shorter, with 12 bases between their ends. As encoded in the germline V gene (reference sequence), CDR1 is LNHDA while CDR2 is SQIVND. TCRbeta CDR3 regions were amplified from genomic DNA by means of the immunoSEQ Assay, a bias-controlled multiplex PCR. In the authors' own workflow: The number of nucleated cells in each sample was estimated by amplification of reference gene primers within the assay. To quantify the absolute abundance of each unique TCRbeta CDR3 rearrangement, sequence reads were collapsed and filtered. For each sample, productive Simpson clonality was calculated by taking the square root of Simpson's diversity index across productive rearrangements. TCRdb obtained this table from immuneACCESS and retained in-frame rearrangements with V and J assigned. These tables miss some clones; where compared with another copy, unresolved V genes account for less than half of the shortfall, and the remainder is unexplained. D and trimming come from the DNA, and the V and J calls and clone size come from that table. The sample table lists roughly 190,000 clones, 80% to 90% of them with a count of one. The ten largest clones take up 1.1% of the sample.

Each collaborating institution followed its own protocols to collect whole blood in K2EDTA tubes. For TCRbeta analysis, collaborators shipped samples in one of three forms: frozen whole blood, isolated PBMCs, or DNA extracted from either of those sample types. With respect to this clone: The clone's antigen remains unknown. No base-level quality is on record; no much larger clone is a single base apart.

The source material was peripheral blood. The TCR originated in a man aged 30 to 39 with acute or convalescent COVID-19. The chain employs TRBV19 and TRBJ1-5, with a tentative D gene TRBD1 over 6 matching bases. The DNA sequence is given as TGTGCCAGTACCATTACAGGGTATCAGCCCCAGCATTTT. The translation is CASTITGYQPQHF.